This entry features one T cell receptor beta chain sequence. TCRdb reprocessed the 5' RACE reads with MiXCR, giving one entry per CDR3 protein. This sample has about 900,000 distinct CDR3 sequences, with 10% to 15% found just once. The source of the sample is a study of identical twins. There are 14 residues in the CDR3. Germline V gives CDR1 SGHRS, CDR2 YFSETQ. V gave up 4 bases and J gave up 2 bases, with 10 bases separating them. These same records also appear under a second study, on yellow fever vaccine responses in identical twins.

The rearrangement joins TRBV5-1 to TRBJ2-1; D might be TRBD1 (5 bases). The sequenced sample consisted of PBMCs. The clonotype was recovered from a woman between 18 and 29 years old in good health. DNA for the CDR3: TGCGCCAGCAGCGAACAGGTTACCTACAATGAGCAGTTCTTC. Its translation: CASSEQVTYNEQFF.